Sequencing of this T cell receptor (beta chain) was carried out in a study of blood T cell repertoires in COVID-19. V trimming: 3 bases; J trimming: 0 bases; junction bases outside the gene matches: 5. This CDR3 comprises 15 residues. Germline assignment: CDR1 SGDLS and CDR2 YYNGEE. Clones were sequenced by immunoSEQ multiplex PCR, and TCRdb holds only the in-frame ones, with some missing. The repertoire consists of approximately 450,000 clones, with around nine tenths occurring once and the leading ten covering roughly 4%. This chain joins TRBV9 and TRBJ1-2; 7 bases map to TRBD1. This sequence was found in a woman in her twenties or thirties with acute or convalescent COVID-19. Sample: peripheral blood. The DNA of the CDR3 is TGTGCCAGCAGCGCGACAGGGACCCCTAACTATGGCTACACCTTC. Translating gives CASSATGTPNYGYTF.